The rows below give T cell receptor beta chains drawn from one sample of a study of blood T cell repertoires in COVID-19. The assay was immunoSEQ multiplex PCR, and TCRdb's table has in-frame clones only and misses some. The repertoire holds about 57,000 clones, with about 88% as singletons. Sequencing was done on a sample of peripheral blood. The receptors shown here come from a human donor in a cohort sampled during active COVID-19. The CDR3 runs from the conserved cysteine through the conserved F or W. D genes are given only for firm matches. A row's size may be missing; if present it is once, few, many or a size class.

v_call	j_call	d_call	clone_size	cdr3_aa	cdr3_nt
TRBV7-9	TRBJ2-7	.	.	CASSQQGPSYEQYF	TGTGCCAGCAGCCAACAGGGTCCCTCCTACGAGCAGTACTTC
TRBV7-8	TRBJ2-1	.	.	CASSIGPAGVSNEQFF	TGTGCCAGCAGTATAGGGCCGGCAGGGGTTAGTAATGAGCAGTTCTTC
TRBV4-1	TRBJ1-1	TRBD1	.	CASSQQTGTGGRDTEAFF	TGCGCCAGCAGCCAACAGACCGGGACAGGGGGCCGAGACACTGAAGCTTTCTTT
TRBV5-1	TRBJ2-5	.	.	CASSLAYQETQYF	TGCGCCAGCAGCTTGGCCTACCAAGAGACCCAGTACTTC
TRBV11-2	TRBJ2-5	TRBD2	medium-sized	CASSLGASGLLYQETQYF	TGTGCCAGCAGCTTAGGAGCTAGCGGATTACTGTACCAAGAGACCCAGTACTTC
TRBV2	TRBJ2-5	.	.	CASSPARVQETQYF	TGTGCCAGCAGTCCCGCACGGGTTCAGGAGACCCAGTACTTC
TRBV11-2	TRBJ2-2	TRBD1	.	CASRSRQGSNGELFF	TGTGCCAGCAGATCACGACAGGGGAGTAACGGGGAGCTGTTTTTT
TRBV6-2/TRBV6-3	TRBJ1-2	.	.	CASSYYSTGGYTF	TGTGCCAGCAGTTACTACAGTACTGGTGGCTACACCTTC
TRBV3-1/TRBV3-2	TRBJ1-2	TRBD1	once	CASSRTGGAYGYTF	TGTGCCAGCAGCCGGACAGGGGGGGCCTATGGCTACACCTTC
TRBV5-4	TRBJ1-2	.	.	CASSLDRNYGYTF	TGTGCCAGCAGCTTGGACAGAAACTATGGCTACACCTTC
TRBV9	TRBJ1-6	.	.	CASSVLPGSNSPLHF	TGTGCCAGCAGCGTCCTCCCAGGGTCTAATTCACCCCTCCACTTT
TRBV5-1	TRBJ1-1	.	.	CASSLGQDTEAFF	TGCGCCAGCAGCTTGGGACAAGACACTGAAGCTTTCTTT
TRBV6-6	TRBJ2-3	.	.	CASSYQFRTDTQYF	TGTGCCAGCAGTTATCAATTCCGCACAGATACGCAGTATTTT
TRBV7-2	TRBJ1-2	.	.	CAGYDSNYGYTF	TGTGCCGGTTATGACTCTAACTATGGCTACACCTTC
TRBV3-1/TRBV3-2	TRBJ1-1	.	.	CASSQGNRANTEAFF	TGTGCCAGCAGCCAAGGGAACAGGGCGAACACTGAAGCTTTCTTT
TRBV2	TRBJ1-5	.	.	CASRQTTNQPQHF	TGTGCCAGCAGGCAAACTACTAATCAGCCCCAGCATTTT
TRBV9	TRBJ1-3	TRBD1	.	CASSVGDSSGNTIYF	TGTGCCAGCAGCGTAGGGGACAGCTCTGGAAACACCATATATTTT
TRBV7-2	TRBJ1-1	TRBD1	.	CASSFSQGAEAFF	TGTGCCAGCAGCTTCTCGCAGGGGGCCGAAGCTTTCTTT
TRBV5-1	TRBJ1-2	.	.	CASSLGRDGYTF	TGCGCCAGCAGCCTTGGTCGGGATGGCTACACCTTC
TRBV28	TRBJ2-7	.	.	CASSLDPTLTYEQYF	TGTGCCAGCAGTCTAGACCCGACCCTCACCTACGAGCAGTACTTC
TRBV3-1/TRBV3-2	TRBJ2-3	TRBD2	.	CASSQPALAGGLDTQYF	TGTGCCAGCAGCCAACCCGCACTAGCGGGGGGACTTGATACGCAGTATTTT
TRBV5-1	TRBJ2-7	TRBD2	.	CASSPTSGSYEQYF	TGCGCCAGCAGCCCTACTAGCGGCTCCTACGAGCAGTACTTC